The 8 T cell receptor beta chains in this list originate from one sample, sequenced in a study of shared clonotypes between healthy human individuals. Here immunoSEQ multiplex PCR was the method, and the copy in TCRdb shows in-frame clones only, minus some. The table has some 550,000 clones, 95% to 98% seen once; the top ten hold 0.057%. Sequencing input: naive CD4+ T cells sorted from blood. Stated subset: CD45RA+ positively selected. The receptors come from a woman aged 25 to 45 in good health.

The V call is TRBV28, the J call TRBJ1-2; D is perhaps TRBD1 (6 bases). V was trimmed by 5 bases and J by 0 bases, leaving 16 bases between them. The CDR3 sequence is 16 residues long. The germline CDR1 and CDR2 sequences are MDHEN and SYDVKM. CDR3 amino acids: CASSPRSPGANYGYTF. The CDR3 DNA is TGTGCCAGCAGTCCTAGGAGCCCAGGGGCTAACTATGGCTACACCTTC.

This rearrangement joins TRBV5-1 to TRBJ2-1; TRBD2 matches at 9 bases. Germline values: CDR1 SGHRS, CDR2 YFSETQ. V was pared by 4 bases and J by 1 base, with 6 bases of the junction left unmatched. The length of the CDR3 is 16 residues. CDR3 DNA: TGCGCCAGCAGCCCCGGGGCGGGAGGGTCCTACAATGAGCAGTTCTTC. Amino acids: CASSPGAGGSYNEQFF.

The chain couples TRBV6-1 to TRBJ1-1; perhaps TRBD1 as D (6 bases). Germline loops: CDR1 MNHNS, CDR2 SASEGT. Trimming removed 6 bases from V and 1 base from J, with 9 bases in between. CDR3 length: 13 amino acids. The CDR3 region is CASSRQENTEAFF. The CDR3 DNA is TGTGCCAGCAGCAGACAGGAGAACACTGAAGCTTTCTTT.

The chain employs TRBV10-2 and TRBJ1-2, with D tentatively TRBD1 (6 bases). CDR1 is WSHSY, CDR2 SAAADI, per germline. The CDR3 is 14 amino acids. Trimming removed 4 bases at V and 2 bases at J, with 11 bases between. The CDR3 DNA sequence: TGCGCCAGCAGTGGAGGTGGGGGCAACTATGGCTACACCTTC. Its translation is CASSGGGGNYGYTF.

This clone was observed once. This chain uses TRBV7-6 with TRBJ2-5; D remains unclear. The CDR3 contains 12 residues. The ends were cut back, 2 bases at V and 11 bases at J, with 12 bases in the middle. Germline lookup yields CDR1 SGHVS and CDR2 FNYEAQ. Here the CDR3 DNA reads TGTGCCAGCAGCTTACCGGGCGGAGAGCAGTACTTC. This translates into CASSLPGGEQYF.

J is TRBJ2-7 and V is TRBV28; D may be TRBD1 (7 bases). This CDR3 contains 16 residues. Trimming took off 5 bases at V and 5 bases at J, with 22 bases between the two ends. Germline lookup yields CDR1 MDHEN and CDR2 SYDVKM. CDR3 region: CASSQQGLRGTDEQYF. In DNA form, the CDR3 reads TGTGCCAGCAGTCAACAGGGTTTACGGGGGACAGACGAGCAGTACTTC.

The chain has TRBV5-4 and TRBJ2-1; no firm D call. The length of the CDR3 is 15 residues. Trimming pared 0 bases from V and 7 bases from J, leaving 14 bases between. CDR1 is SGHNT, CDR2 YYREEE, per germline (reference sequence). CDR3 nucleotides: TGTGCCAGCAGCTTGGGCCCGGGTTCGCGGAATGAGCAGTTCTTC. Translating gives CASSLGPGSRNEQFF.

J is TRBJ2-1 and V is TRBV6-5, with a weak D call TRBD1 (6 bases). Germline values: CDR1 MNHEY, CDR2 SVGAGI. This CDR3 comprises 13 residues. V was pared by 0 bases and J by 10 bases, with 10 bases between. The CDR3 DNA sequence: TGTGCCAGCAGTTACTCCAGGGGTGGCGAGCAGTTCTTC. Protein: CASSYSRGGEQFF.